This section outlines one T cell receptor (beta chain) sequence together with its context. Its antigen remains unknown. This sample stems from a study of OX40 agonist ivuxolimab in advanced cancers. Study background: Partial responses were seen in three patients, one with hepatocellular carcinoma and two with cutaneous melanoma.

Study results and caveats: Antigen specificity was not determined for the expanded peripheral T cells. There were also nonresponders showing low normalized T-cell clonal expansion.

V gave up 3 bases and J gave up 0 bases, with 9 bases separating them. The CDR3 sequence is 15 residues long. CDR1 and CDR2 from the germline V gene are MGHRA and YSYEKL. Method: immunoSEQ multiplex PCR; TCRdb's copy keeps in-frame clones and lacks some. The sample lists about 80,000 clones; roughly four fifths were seen once. This TCR derives from an adult with an advanced solid tumor such as melanoma, head and neck, liver or kidney cancer. The sample consisted of CD4+ or CD8+ T cells sorted from blood, taken in a trial of the OX40 agonist ivuxolimab. This chain connects TRBV4-1 to TRBJ1-3; D is unresolved. CDR3: CASSQKPLSGNTIYF. The CDR3 DNA reads TGCGCCAGCAGCCAGAAACCGCTCTCTGGAAACACCATATATTTT.